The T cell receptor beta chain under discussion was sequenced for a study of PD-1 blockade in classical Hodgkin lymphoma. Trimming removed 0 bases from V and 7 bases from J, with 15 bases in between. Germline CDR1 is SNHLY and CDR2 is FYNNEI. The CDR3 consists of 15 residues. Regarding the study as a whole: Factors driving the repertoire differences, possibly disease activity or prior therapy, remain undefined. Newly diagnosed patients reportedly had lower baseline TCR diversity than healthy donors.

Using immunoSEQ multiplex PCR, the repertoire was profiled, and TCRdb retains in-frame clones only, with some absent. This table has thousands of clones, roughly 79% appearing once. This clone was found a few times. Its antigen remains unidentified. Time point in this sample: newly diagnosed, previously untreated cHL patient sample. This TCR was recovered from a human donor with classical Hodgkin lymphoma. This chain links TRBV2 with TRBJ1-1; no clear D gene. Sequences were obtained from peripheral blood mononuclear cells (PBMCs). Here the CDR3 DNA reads TGTGCCAGCAGTGAAGCAACCCGAGCCGGGTTTGAAGCTTTCTTT. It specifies CASSEATRAGFEAFF.